These 11 T cell receptor beta chains came from one sample sequenced in a study of cytomegalovirus exposure and HLA in healthy donors. 60 Vbeta and 13 Jbeta primers were used in PCR. Method: immunoSEQ multiplex PCR; TCRdb's copy keeps in-frame clones and lacks some. The sample holds roughly 120,000 clones, roughly 71% seen once. Sequencing used PBMCs. The receptors originated from a woman aged 70-85 years in good health and CMV-seropositive.

The rearrangement uses TRBV2 and TRBJ1-1, with D perhaps matching TRBD1 (5 bases). The germline V gene encodes CDR1 SNHLY and CDR2 FYNNEI. Trimming took 4 bases from V and 1 from J, leaving 13 bases between them. This CDR3 spans 15 amino acids. CDR3 region: CASSGPGLRNTEAFF. The CDR3 DNA is TGTGCCAGCAGTGGCCCAGGGCTAAGGAACACTGAAGCTTTCTTT.

This clone was seen once. This sequence joins TRBV10-3 and TRBJ1-5; 9 nucleotides match TRBD1. J was trimmed by 3 bases and V by 4 bases; bases with no gene match: 4. The CDR3 is 15 residues long. Germline V CDR1 and CDR2: ENHRY, SYGVKD. Written as DNA, the CDR3 is TGTGCCATCAGTGTGGGGACAGGGAACAATCAGCCCCAGCATTTT. It specifies CAISVGTGNNQPQHF.

The J gene is TRBJ1-5, the V gene TRBV7-2; the D gene is possibly TRBD1 (6 bases). V dropped 5 bases and J dropped 1 base, with 12 bases sitting between them. This CDR3 is 15 amino acids long. Germline lookup yields CDR1 SGHTA and CDR2 FQGNSA. CDR3 sequence: CASSPGGASNQPQHF. CDR3 DNA sequence: TGTGCCAGCAGCCCCGGGGGGGCGAGCAATCAGCCCCAGCATTTT. The variable domain in full, completed from reference TRBV7-2 and TRBJ1-5, reads GAGVSQSPSNKVTEKGKDVELRCDPISGHTALYWYRQSLGQGLEFLIYFQGNSAPDKSGLPSDRFSAERTGGSVSTLTIQRTQQEDSAVYLCASSPGGASNQPQHFGDGTRLSIL.

This chain links TRBV27 with TRBJ2-7; TRBD2 aligns across 13 bases. The length of the CDR3 is 13 residues. Germline V CDR1 and CDR2: MNHEY, SMNVEV (reference sequence). V trimming: 6 bases; J trimming: 6 bases; junction bases outside the gene matches: 2. For the CDR3, the DNA is TGTGCCAGCAGAGGACTAGCGGGGGTCGAGCAGTACTTC. Its protein product is CASRGLAGVEQYF.

This chain links TRBV7-9 with TRBJ1-5, with D possibly TRBD1 on 5 matching bases. The CDR3 has 12 amino acids. V was shortened by 4 bases and J by 5 bases, with 6 bases between the two germline ends. Germline lookup yields CDR1 SEHNR and CDR2 FQNEAQ (reference sequence). The CDR3 DNA sequence: TGTGCCAGCAGCTCAGGGTATCAGCCCCAGCATTTT. Its translation: CASSSGYQPQHF.

The gene calls are TRBV6-6 and TRBJ2-3; maybe TRBD2 (6 bases). The germline gives CDR1 MNHNY, CDR2 SVGAGI (reference sequence). V gave up 5 bases and J gave up 0 bases, with 12 bases separating them. The CDR3 is 15 amino acids. The CDR3 DNA is TGTGCCAGCAGTGTAACCGGGACTAGCACAGATACGCAGTATTTT. This sequence encodes CASSVTGTSTDTQYF.

The DNA for the CDR3 is TGTGCCAGTAGTAGTGACAGGTCAACTAATGAAAAACTGTTTTTT. Translating gives CASSSDRSTNEKLFF. The J gene is TRBJ1-4, the V gene TRBV19; perhaps TRBD1 as D (6 bases). The CDR3 consists of 15 residues. Trimming stripped 4 bases from V and 0 bases from J, with 9 bases between. Germline V gene lookup returns CDR1 LNHDA and CDR2 SQIVND (reference sequence).

The table lists this clone with a few counts. J is TRBJ1-5 and V is TRBV18; 8 bases fit TRBD1. The CDR3 covers 15 residues. Germline loops: CDR1 KGHSH, CDR2 LQKENI. The V and J ends lost 3 bases and 2 bases, in that order; junction bases with no gene match: 3. The CDR3 here is CASSPTGDGNQPQHF. The CDR3 DNA reads as TGTGCCAGCTCACCGACAGGGGACGGCAATCAGCCCCAGCATTTT.

Worth noting for this clone: The junction shows a germline mismatch at one end, possibly a read error. In the same sample, other DNA sequences code for this CDR3. The genes are TRBV4-2 and TRBJ1-3, with D possibly matching TRBD1 (6 bases). The germline V gene has CDR1 LGHNA and CDR2 YNFKEQ. The CDR3 is 16 residues long. The CDR3 DNA sequence: TGTGCCAGCAGTCAAGATAGCCAGGGGCTGGGAAACACCATATATTTT. Encoded protein: CASSQDSQGLGNTIYF.

Only a few counts were recorded for this clone. The V and J genes are TRBV29-1 and TRBJ2-1, with TRBD2 matching 14 bases. This CDR3 comprises 14 residues. Germline CDR1 and CDR2: SQVTM and ANQGSEA. V shed 7 bases, J shed 7 bases, and the junction held 6 bases outside the gene matches. The CDR3 loop reads CSGAGTSGGNEQFF. CDR3 DNA: TGCAGCGGAGCCGGGACTAGCGGGGGAAATGAGCAGTTCTTC.

CDR3 residues: CASSDARDSTDTGELFF. CDR3 in DNA: TGTGCCAGCAGCGATGCCCGGGACAGTACGGACACCGGGGAGCTGTTTTTT. This chain links TRBV9 with TRBJ2-2, with TRBD1 matching over 7 bases. CDR1 and CDR2 (germline): SGDLS, YYNGEE. The CDR3 consists of 17 residues. With 3 bases clipped from V and 3 bases from J, the junction kept 11 bases outside the gene matches.